These 17 T cell receptor beta chains were sequenced from one sample in a study of T cell responses to AZD1222 COVID-19 vaccine. Assay used: immunoSEQ multiplex PCR; TCRdb lists only in-frame clones, some missing. The profile shows about 99,000 clones, approximately 88% of them singletons. The sequences come from peripheral blood, collected on day 0 of AZD1222 vaccination. The receptors originated from an adult in good health.

The CDR3 here is CANSGQTLNTEAFF. The CDR3, as DNA: TGTGCCAATTCGGGACAGACCTTGAACACTGAAGCTTTCTTT. This chain links TRBV2 with TRBJ1-1, with 7 bases aligning to TRBD1. The CDR3 has 14 amino acids. CDR1 is SNHLY, CDR2 FYNNEI, per germline. V shed 10 bases and J 0 bases; nucleotides not matched to a gene: 8.

With respect to this clone: At one end the junction does not follow the germline gene, possibly because of a read error. The rearrangement uses TRBV7-7 and TRBJ1-3, with 8 bases lining up with TRBD1. The CDR3 length is 15 residues. Germline-derived CDR1 and CDR2 are SSHAT and FNYEAQ (reference sequence). As DNA, the CDR3 is TGTGCTAGCAGCACCGGGACAGGCTCTGGAAACACCATATATTTT. Translating gives CASSTGTGSGNTIYF.

The CDR3 protein is CASSQVRWDYGYTF. The CDR3 coding sequence is TGCGCCAGCAGCCAAGTGAGGTGGGACTATGGCTACACCTTC. The chain recombines TRBV4-3 with TRBJ1-2; no clear D gene. The CDR3 contains 14 residues. V lost 1 base and J 3 bases, leaving 9 bases between the germline ends. The germline V gene encodes CDR1 LGHNA and CDR2 YSLEER.

Here the CDR3 DNA reads TGTGCCAGTAGTATAGATGCGGGGGGACTAGCCGGCTCCTACAATGAGCAGTTCTTC. Translated: CASSIDAGGLAGSYNEQFF. The rearrangement uses TRBV19 and TRBJ2-1; TRBD2 matches at 9 bases. There are 19 residues in the CDR3. The germline V gene has CDR1 LNHDA and CDR2 SQIVND (reference sequence). V shed 0 bases and J 0 bases; nucleotides not matched to a gene: 9.

V usage is TRBV7-2 and J usage is TRBJ1-4; 9 bases match TRBD1. This CDR3 comprises 14 residues. The J segment lost 8 bases and the V segment lost 5 bases, leaving 6 bases of the junction unmatched. Per germline, CDR1 SGHTA and CDR2 FQGNSA. The CDR3 DNA sequence: TGTGCCAGCAGCCCGGGACAGGGCTGGGAAAAACTGTTTTTT. Its translation is CASSPGQGWEKLFF.

In DNA form, the CDR3 reads TGTGCCAGCAGCCAAAGCCGGGGTTCGAACACCGGGGAGCTGTTTTTT. Amino acid sequence: CASSQSRGSNTGELFF. This rearrangement joins TRBV3-1 (or the pseudogene TRBV3-2) to TRBJ2-2, with D tentatively TRBD2 (5 bases). The length of the CDR3 is 16 residues. Germline lookup yields CDR1 LGHDT and CDR2 YNNKEL (reference sequence). V was cut by 2 bases and J by 0 bases, with 10 bases left in between.

V is TRBV6-6 and J is TRBJ2-7, with D possibly being TRBD1 (6 bases). The germline gives CDR1 MNHNY, CDR2 SVGAGI (reference sequence). This CDR3 is built from 13 residues. Trimming shortened V by 4 bases and J by 3 bases, and 10 bases separated the two germline ends. CDR3 bases: TGTGCCAGCAGTTTCGAACAGGGCTACGAGCAGTACTTC. Its protein product is CASSFEQGYEQYF.

V gene TRBV24-1 combines with J gene TRBJ2-1; 9 positions agree with TRBD1. The CDR3 contains 15 residues. The V segment lost 4 bases and the J segment 7 bases; nucleotides outside the gene matches: 7. Looked up from germline, CDR1 is KGHDR and CDR2 is SFDVKD. CDR3 nucleotide sequence: TGTGCCACCAGTGACGACAGGGGGTTGGTGAATGAGCAGTTCTTC. Encoded protein: CATSDDRGLVNEQFF.

The chain has TRBV11-2 and TRBJ1-4; the match to TRBD1 covers 7 bases. Losses at the gene ends were 1 base for V and 7 bases for J; bases not matched to a gene: 6. Looked up from germline, CDR1 is SGHAT and CDR2 is FQNNGV. The length of the CDR3 is 15 residues. This CDR3 is CASSLGAGGREKLFF. The CDR3 nucleotides read TGTGCCAGCAGCTTAGGAGCAGGGGGACGTGAAAAACTGTTTTTT.

This chain links TRBV18 with TRBJ1-4, with D uncertain. Germline V gene sequence: CDR1 KGHSH, CDR2 LQKENI. The V end was cut by 2 bases, the J end by 4 bases, with 8 bases between. The CDR3 is 14 residues long. CDR3 DNA: TGTGCCAGCTCACCAGGCAGCTTTAATGAAAAACTGTTTTTT. It translates to CASSPGSFNEKLFF.

The chain recombines TRBV30 with TRBJ1-1; D might be TRBD1 (5 bases). The CDR3 has 16 amino acids. Germline assignment: CDR1 GTSNPN and CDR2 SVGIG (reference sequence). V gave up 4 bases and J gave up 6 bases, with 24 bases separating them. CDR3 sequence reads: CAWNGRGRANVPEAFF. CDR3 DNA: TGTGCCTGGAATGGTCGGGGCAGAGCTAATGTCCCTGAAGCTTTCTTT.

This clone was counted once. The chain carries TRBV6-4 and TRBJ2-2; D may be TRBD2 (6 bases). The CDR3 is 14 amino acids. Trimming removed 6 bases from V and 4 bases from J, with 12 bases in between. Germline V gene sequence: CDR1 MRHNA, CDR2 SNTAGT. CDR3: CASSPGTPTGELFF. CDR3 in DNA: TGTGCCAGCAGCCCCGGGACTCCCACCGGGGAGCTGTTTTTT.

The rearrangement links TRBV7-9 to TRBJ1-2, with D possibly being TRBD1 (5 bases). The germline V gene encodes CDR1 SEHNR and CDR2 FQNEAQ (reference sequence). With 4 bases removed from V and 3 bases from J, the gap between germline ends came to 6 bases. The CDR3 runs to 12 residues. DNA for the CDR3: TGTGCCAGCAGCTCGGGGGACTATGGCTACACCTTC. It is translated as CASSSGDYGYTF.

The gene calls are TRBV28 and TRBJ1-5, with D possibly being TRBD1 (6 bases). This CDR3 comprises 14 residues. Per the germline V gene, CDR1 is MDHEN and CDR2 is SYDVKM. Trimming pared 5 bases from V and 2 bases from J, leaving 10 bases between. CDR3 coding DNA: TGTGCCAGCAGTACCGGACAGCGCAATCAGCCCCAGCATTTT. Amino acid sequence: CASSTGQRNQPQHF.

The chain couples TRBV6-6 to TRBJ2-1, with 14 bases lining up with TRBD2. Germline V gene data show CDR1 as MNHNY and CDR2 as SVGAGI (reference sequence). V trimming: 6 bases; J trimming: 9 bases; junction bases outside the gene matches: 7. The CDR3 consists of 15 residues. The DNA of the CDR3 is TGTGCCAGCAGCCAGACCGGGACTAGCGGGGGTGAGCAGTTCTTC. Its protein product is CASSQTGTSGGEQFF.

The CDR3 bases are TGTGCCAGCAGCCAATCCTTGGGGGACAGAGCAGGGAATTCACCCCTCCACTTT. Translated: CASSQSLGDRAGNSPLHF. V usage is TRBV3-1 (or the pseudogene TRBV3-2) and J usage is TRBJ1-6; 7 positions match TRBD1. Germline CDR1 is LGHDT and CDR2 is YNNKEL (reference sequence). The length of the CDR3 is 18 residues. V shed 2 bases and J 7 bases; nucleotides not matched to a gene: 14.

The genes are TRBV4-2 and TRBJ1-4; unclear D gene. Germline-derived CDR1 and CDR2 are LGHNA and YNFKEQ. V was trimmed by 4 bases and J by 5 bases, leaving 5 bases between them. The CDR3 is made up of 12 amino acids. CDR3 sequence: CASSLQNEKLFF. In DNA form, the CDR3 reads TGTGCCAGCAGCCTTCAGAATGAAAAACTGTTTTTT.